Here is one TCR beta chain with its context. Its antigen is not identified. Clones were sequenced by immunoSEQ multiplex PCR, and TCRdb holds only the in-frame ones, with some missing. The sample has about 26,000 clones, under 80% seen once. CDR1 and CDR2 (germline): MNHEY, SMNVEV (reference sequence). There are 14 residues in the CDR3. Trimming left V 3 bases short and J 2 bases short, with 11 bases between. The entry originates in a study of CD4 T cells in relation to SARS-CoV-2 and coronaviruses. Study context: TCR beta CDR3s were sequenced after approximately 11-day antigen culture of PBMCs. Controls used an HIV-1 Nef peptide pool or no peptide. The restricting HLA molecule for shared crossreactive spike epitopes was mapped.

CD4+ T cells from unexposed donors were obtained before the COVID-19 pandemic (2011-2018). Isolation of CD4+ T cells took place after around eleven days in culture. Cells permitting, SARS-CoV-2 S/N and four cold-coronavirus spikes were tested on unexposed-donor CD4+ T cells. The clonotype was recovered from a human donor in good health. The sequencing input was CD4+ T cells from PBMCs, cultured in vitro. V is TRBV27 and J is TRBJ2-7; D uncertain. CDR3 in amino acids: CASSFSQQAYEQYF. In DNA, the CDR3 is TGTGCCAGCAGTTTCTCTCAACAAGCCTACGAGCAGTACTTC.